A selection of T cell receptor beta chains follows, all from one sample in a study of cytomegalovirus exposure and HLA in healthy donors. Some clones are missing from TCRdb's copy, which holds only in-frame ones; the method was immunoSEQ multiplex PCR. The sample carries roughly 170,000 clones, approximately 88% recorded once. The specimen was PBMCs. The source of these receptors is a man under 40 in good health and CMV-seronegative. Each CDR3 is given with its conserved first and last residue. D genes are given only for firm matches. Clone size is given for some rows only: seen once, a few or many times, or a class if the clone is expanded.

TRBV5-6	.	TRBJ2-7	TRBD2	CASSFDGGAHEQYF	TGTGCCAGCAGTTTTGACGGGGGGGCCCACGAGCAGTACTTC
TRBV29-1	.	TRBJ2-5	TRBD2	CSVAGLVQETQYF	TGCAGCGTCGCGGGACTAGTACAAGAGACCCAGTACTTC
TRBV6-5	.	TRBJ2-7	.	CASSSWQYPYEQYF	TGTGCCAGCAGCTCCTGGCAGTACCCATACGAGCAGTACTTC
TRBV7-9	.	TRBJ2-7	.	CATQEDTYEQYF	TGTGCCACCCAGGAGGATACCTACGAGCAGTACTTC
TRBV7-9	.	TRBJ2-2	TRBD2	CASRSPGLAGKNTGELFF	TGTGCCAGCAGGTCACCGGGACTAGCGGGAAAGAACACCGGGGAGCTGTTTTTT
TRBV12-5	.	TRBJ2-5	TRBD1	CASGSLGDRKEQYF	TGTGCTAGTGGTTCACTAGGGGACAGAAAAGAGCAGTACTTC
TRBV7-3	.	TRBJ2-2	TRBD2	CASSFESRTSGVGELFF	TGTGCCAGCAGCTTCGAATCCCGGACTAGCGGTGTCGGGGAGCTGTTTTTT
TRBV19	.	TRBJ1-1	TRBD1	CASSLTGVVLSEAFF	TGTGCCAGTAGTCTGACAGGGGTTGTTCTATCTGAAGCTTTCTTT
TRBV14	.	TRBJ1-2	TRBD1	CASSTQARDRGLRGYTF	TGTGCCAGCAGCACCCAAGCTCGGGACAGGGGGCTTCGTGGCTACACCTTC
TRBV18	few	TRBJ1-4	.	CASSPSLGESGLFF	TGTGCCAGCTCGCCCTCCCTCGGGGAATCAGGACTGTTTTTT
TRBV19	.	TRBJ2-6	.	CASSIRTELLSGANVLTF	TGTGCCAGTAGTATTCGGACAGAGTTACTTTCTGGGGCCAACGTCCTGACTTTC
TRBV7-2	.	TRBJ2-2	.	CASSPRLRVRNTGELFF	TGTGCCAGCAGCCCGCGGCTGAGGGTTAGAAACACCGGGGAGCTGTTTTTT
TRBV13	.	TRBJ2-1	.	CASSLRPIYNEQFF	TGTGCCAGCAGCCTCAGGCCGATATACAATGAGCAGTTCTTC
TRBV29-1	.	TRBJ1-2	TRBD1	CSVGDSLSTNYGYTF	TGCAGCGTTGGGGACAGCCTAAGCACTAACTATGGCTACACCTTC
TRBV19	.	TRBJ2-7	.	CASSSWTDSYEQYF	TGTGCCAGTAGTAGCTGGACAGATTCCTACGAGCAGTACTTC
TRBV2	once	TRBJ2-1	.	CASSEYTEQFF	TGTGCCAGCAGTGAATACACAGAGCAGTTCTTC
TRBV6-5	.	TRBJ1-3	.	CASSSRGGSGNTIYF	TGTGCCAGCAGCTCCCGCGGGGGCTCTGGAAACACCATATATTTT
TRBV10-3	.	TRBJ2-2	.	CAISESSGTNTGELFF	TGTGCCATCAGTGAGTCGTCGGGAACGAACACCGGGGAGCTGTTTTTT
TRBV19	.	TRBJ2-3	.	CASRISVGGPFPDTQYF	TGTGCCAGTAGAATTTCGGTGGGGGGGCCATTCCCAGATACGCAGTATTTT
TRBV7-6	once	TRBJ1-1	TRBD1	CASSLWDSQPMGTEAFF	TGTGCCAGCAGCTTATGGGACAGTCAACCGATGGGGACTGAAGCTTTCTTT
TRBV5-1	.	TRBJ1-2	TRBD1	CASSRPGQGASNYGYTF	TGCGCCAGCAGCCGTCCGGGACAGGGGGCTTCCAACTATGGCTACACCTTC
TRBV4-1	.	TRBJ2-2	.	CASSQGLPGELFF	TGCGCCAGCAGCCAAGGGCTTCCCGGGGAGCTGTTTTTT
TRBV6-6	.	TRBJ2-5	TRBD1	CASSPGQGAGETQYF	TGTGCCAGCAGCCCGGGACAGGGGGCGGGAGAGACCCAGTACTTC
TRBV7-9	.	TRBJ2-5	.	CASSPQVEGETQYF	TGTGCCAGCAGCCCACAGGTGGAGGGGGAGACCCAGTACTTC
TRBV19	.	TRBJ2-2	TRBD2	CASSGSGGDPGELFF	TGTGCCAGTAGCGGTAGCGGGGGGGACCCCGGGGAGCTGTTTTTT
TRBV6-5	.	TRBJ1-2	.	CATLQEGGYTF	TGTGCCACTCTTCAAGAGGGTGGCTACACCTTC
TRBV5-4	once	TRBJ2-7	.	CASSFYGSVSYEQYF	TGTGCCAGCAGCTTTTACGGGAGTGTTTCCTACGAGCAGTACTTC
TRBV7-9	.	TRBJ1-1	TRBD1	CASSRPDRVTEAFF	TGTGCCAGCAGCCGACCCGACAGGGTCACTGAAGCTTTCTTT
TRBV7-9	.	TRBJ2-7	.	CASTDSNSYEQYF	TGTGCCAGCACCGATTCGAACAGCTACGAGCAGTACTTC
TRBV19	once	TRBJ2-1	TRBD1	CASRPGQGYNEQFF	TGTGCCAGTAGGCCCGGACAGGGGTACAATGAGCAGTTCTTC
TRBV7-9	.	TRBJ2-5	TRBD2	CASSSGLAGERETQYF	TGTGCCAGCAGCTCGGGACTAGCGGGAGAACGGGAGACCCAGTACTTC
TRBV18	.	TRBJ1-6	.	CASSPGVYNSPLHF	TGTGCCAGCTCACCGGGCGTATATAATTCACCCCTCCACTTT
TRBV28	.	TRBJ1-5	TRBD1	CASKRGQGYQPQHF	TGTGCCAGCAAAAGGGGACAGGGGTATCAGCCCCAGCATTTT
TRBV27	.	TRBJ2-1	TRBD2	CASSPGTSGAYNEQFF	TGTGCCAGCAGTCCAGGGACTAGCGGGGCCTACAATGAGCAGTTCTTC
TRBV4-1	.	TRBJ2-1	.	CASTRQGGTYNEQFF	TGCGCCAGCACCCGACAGGGAGGCACCTACAATGAGCAGTTCTTC
TRBV5-6	once	TRBJ1-1	.	CASSLGLAMEAFF	TGTGCCAGCAGCTTGGGGTTGGCCATGGAAGCTTTCTTT
TRBV6-5	.	TRBJ2-3	TRBD2	CASSYRPSGGRDTQYF	TGTGCCAGCAGTTACAGGCCTAGCGGGGGCCGAGATACGCAGTATTTT
TRBV7-9	.	TRBJ2-5	.	CASPEETQYF	TGTGCCAGCCCCGAGGAGACCCAGTACTTC
TRBV11-3	few	TRBJ2-1	TRBD2	CASSLTSGYNEQFF	TGTGCCAGCAGCTTAACTAGCGGCTACAATGAGCAGTTCTTC
TRBV28	once	TRBJ2-6	TRBD1	CASKRSGQPNSGANVLTF	TGTGCCAGCAAACGTTCGGGACAGCCAAACTCTGGGGCCAACGTCCTGACTTTC
TRBV12-5	.	TRBJ2-1	TRBD1	CASGSGTANNEQFF	TGTGCTAGTGGCTCCGGGACAGCAAACAATGAGCAGTTCTTC
TRBV12-5	.	TRBJ2-3	.	CASGSGHGGDTQYF	TGTGCTAGTGGATCCGGCCACGGAGGGGATACGCAGTATTTT
TRBV20-1	.	TRBJ2-3	.	CSASRDTQYF	TGCAGTGCTAGTCGAGATACGCAGTATTTT
TRBV6-5	.	TRBJ1-5	.	CASSYSAGSNQPQHF	TGTGCCAGCAGTTACTCGGCGGGGAGCAATCAGCCCCAGCATTTT
TRBV11-2	.	TRBJ2-7	.	CASSPGFTPEQYF	TGTGCCAGCAGCCCGGGTTTTACTCCCGAGCAGTACTTC
TRBV6-4	medium-sized	TRBJ2-3	TRBD2	CASSDEASGGATDTQYF	TGTGCCAGCAGTGACGAGGCTAGCGGGGGGGCAACAGATACGCAGTATTTT
TRBV5-1	.	TRBJ2-5	.	CASSPRLAGPQETQYF	TGCGCCAGCAGCCCGAGGCTAGCTGGCCCCCAAGAGACCCAGTACTTC
TRBV4-2	.	TRBJ2-7	.	CASSQDRGAETYEQYF	TGTGCCAGCAGCCAAGATCGCGGGGCCGAGACCTACGAGCAGTACTTC